The clone carrying this TCR beta chain was observed many times. The data derive from a study of neurological immune-mediated disorders. cDNA synthesis was performed by 5'RACE with 10-nucleotide random UMIs. Every sequencing run generated over 160 million TCR-beta sequences from 15-18 subjects. TCRdb independently ran MiXCR on the 5' RACE reads; one entry per CDR3 protein. The profile covers fewer than 30,000 distinct CDR3 sequences, with approximately 7% appearing a single time and about 4.9% taken by the ten largest. V was shortened by 5 bases and J by 4 bases, with 14 bases between the two germline ends. The CDR3 extends over 14 amino acids. Germline loops: CDR1 MGHDK, CDR2 SYGVNS.

The V gene is TRBV25-1, the J gene TRBJ1-2; the D is unclear. Source material: PBMCs. This receptor was taken from a woman aged 40 to 50 in good health. DNA of the CDR3: TGTGCCAGCAGTTACTCCACAGAGATCTATGGCTACACCTTC. Translation gives CASSYSTEIYGYTF.